A single TCR beta chain is shown here with its context. The antigen is unknown. Other DNA sequences from this sample encode an identical CDR3 as well. RNA extraction was followed by reverse transcription into cDNA, which acted as the sequencing template. Only in-frame clones appear in the TCRdb table, and some are missing; sequencing was by immunoSEQ multiplex PCR. The data hold some 190,000 clones, with 51% observed a single time. The CDR3 runs to 12 residues. CDR1 is SEHNR and CDR2 is FQNEAQ in the germline V gene (reference sequence). V lost 8 bases to trimming and J lost 2 bases, with 9 bases between them. This sample stems from a study of CD8+ T cells in alopecia areata. Across the whole study: Treated patients were dosed with oral tofacitinib, taking 5 to 10 mg twice daily. For 6 to 18 months, tofacitinib was taken, and 6 months off drug followed.

The treatment is: oral pan-JAK inhibitor, 5-10 mg twice daily. Overall study results and limits: Researchers report lesional scalp, most notably alopecia totalis/universalis, outstripped normal scalp in clonality.

The input for sequencing was CD8+ T cells sorted from blood, taken between weeks 51 and 52, from a patient treated with tofacitinib. The TCR sequence derives from a human donor with alopecia areata. The V call is TRBV7-9, the J call TRBJ2-5; perhaps TRBD1 as D (6 bases). CDR3 DNA sequence: TGTGCCAGCCGAGGACAGCAAGAGACCCAGTACTTC. Translation: CASRGQQETQYF.